Below, 28 T cell receptor beta chains from the same sample are listed, as sequenced in a study of CD8+CD57+ T cells in acquired aplastic anemia. The TCR beta profiling, which covered VDJ combination and CDR3 sequence, was carried out using genomic DNA as the template. TCRdb passed the reads through MiXCR, listing each CDR3 protein once. The sample lists approximately 130,000 distinct CDR3 sequences, around two fifths occurring once. The sample consisted of sorted CD4+, CD8+, or CD8+CD57+ T cells (not recorded which) from PBMCs. The receptors here all came from a human donor in good health, serving as a control.

The chain uses TRBV4-1 and TRBJ1-1; D possibly corresponds to TRBD1 (5 bases). V was clipped by 0 bases and J by 6 bases, with 14 bases between them. The length of the CDR3 is 15 residues. The germline V gene encodes CDR1 MGHRA and CDR2 YSYEKL. CDR3 region: CASSQDPAGTPEAFF. As DNA, the CDR3 is TGCGCCAGCAGCCAAGATCCCGCAGGGACCCCTGAAGCTTTCTTT.

This clonotype appeared many times. The chain links TRBV29-1 to TRBJ1-5; D not certain. This CDR3 contains 13 residues. Germline V lookup: CDR1 SQVTM, CDR2 ANQGSEA. Trimming took off 6 bases at V and 0 bases at J, with 9 bases between the two ends. The CDR3 DNA reads as TGCAGCGTCCGGGTCAATAGCAATCAGCCCCAGCATTTT. Amino acid sequence: CSVRVNSNQPQHF.

The rearrangement uses TRBV6-1 and TRBJ1-1; perhaps TRBD1 as D (6 bases). CDR3 length equals 15 residues. The germline V and J ends were trimmed by 5 bases and 1 base, with 14 bases remaining between them. The germline CDR1 and CDR2 sequences are MNHNS and SASEGT. CDR3 amino acids: CASSKRQAGNTEAFF. The DNA of the CDR3 is TGTGCCAGCAGTAAGCGACAGGCGGGGAACACTGAAGCTTTCTTT.

This clonotype occurred many times. V gene TRBV19 combines with J gene TRBJ2-7; D is ambiguous. V was pared by 0 bases and J by 2 bases, with 5 bases between. Per germline, CDR1 LNHDA and CDR2 SQIVND (reference sequence). The CDR3 has 13 amino acids. CDR3 coding DNA: TGTGCCAGTAGTATAGAGCCGGCCTACGAGCAGTACTTC. This codes for CASSIEPAYEQYF.

This clonotype has at least ten counts. The chain links TRBV9 to TRBJ2-6; tentative D call: TRBD2 (5 bases). Germline V gene data show CDR1 as SGDLS and CDR2 as YYNGEE. The CDR3 runs to 16 residues. Trimming cost V 3 bases and J 4 bases, with 14 bases left between them. Written as DNA, the CDR3 is TGTGCCAGCAGCGAGGCGGGTGGCTGGGGGGCCAACGTCCTGACTTTC. Encoded protein: CASSEAGGWGANVLTF.

Ten or more counts support this clonotype. The CDR3 coding sequence is TGTGCCAGCACCCTATCCGGGGACAACTATGGCTACACCTTC. As protein: CASTLSGDNYGYTF. This chain uses TRBV6-1 with TRBJ1-2; D is perhaps TRBD1 (5 bases). The V gene's germline CDR1 is MNHNS and CDR2 SASEGT. Deletions cut 7 bases from V and 2 bases from J, with 14 bases between. The CDR3 length is 14 residues.

The chain links TRBV20-1 to TRBJ2-7, with D perhaps TRBD1 (5 bases). CDR1 and CDR2 (germline): DFQATT, SNEGSKA (reference sequence). With 4 bases removed from V and 5 bases from J, the gap between germline ends came to 21 bases. The CDR3 loop spans 15 amino acids. The CDR3 DNA reads TGCAGTGCTACTCACCCTGTCCAGGGAACCCACGAGCAGTACTTC. Its translation is CSATHPVQGTHEQYF.

This clonotype was seen ten or more times. The rearrangement links TRBV20-1 to TRBJ2-5, with 15 bases fitting TRBD2. In germline, CDR1 is DFQATT, CDR2 SNEGSKA (reference sequence). The ends lost 5 bases at V and 1 base at J; junction bases unmatched: 8. The CDR3 has 17 residues. The CDR3 DNA sequence: TGCAGTGCTGCCGGACTAGCGGGGGGGTCCGTCCAAGAGACCCAGTACTTC. This encodes CSAAGLAGGSVQETQYF.

This CDR3 is CSVGGTHTSTDTQYF. The CDR3 nucleotides are TGCAGCGTTGGGGGGACTCATACTAGCACAGATACGCAGTATTTT. The chain carries TRBV29-1 and TRBJ2-3, with D tentatively TRBD2 (6 bases). Between the trimmed V and J ends, which lost 4 bases and 0 bases, there was a span of 14 bases. The CDR3 is 15 amino acids. CDR1 SQVTM and CDR2 ANQGSEA come from the germline V gene.

CDR3 DNA: TGTGCCATCAGCGGACAGGGGCCGCAGTATTTT. This translates into CAISGQGPQYF. The chain is built from TRBV2 and TRBJ2-3, with 9 nucleotides matching TRBD1. The V and J ends lost 10 bases and 10 bases, in that order; junction bases with no gene match: 6. The CDR3 has 11 residues. The germline CDR1 and CDR2 sequences are SNHLY and FYNNEI.

This clonotype was counted at least ten times. The chain combines TRBV12-3 or TRBV12-4 with TRBJ1-1, with D unclear. The CDR3 length is 12 residues. Trimming left V 3 bases short and J 9 bases short, with 11 bases between. The CDR3 DNA sequence: TGTGCCAGCAGTTTTACAAACCTGAAAGCTTTCTTT. It yields the protein CASSFTNLKAFF.

The V call is TRBV10-1, the J call TRBJ2-7; D ambiguous. V shed 4 bases and J shed 3 bases, with 10 bases lying between them. Germline V gene data show CDR1 as WNHNN and CDR2 as SYGVQD (reference sequence). The CDR3 length is 13 residues. CDR3 bases: TGCGCCAGCAGTGGAGACCTACACTACGAGCAGTACGTC. Its protein product is CASSGDLHYEQYV.

This chain joins TRBV9 and TRBJ1-6; the match to TRBD1 covers 12 bases. V was clipped by 5 bases and J by 8 bases; unmatched bases: 5. Looked up from germline, CDR1 is SGDLS and CDR2 is YYNGEE. The CDR3 loop spans 15 amino acids. In nucleotides, the CDR3 is TGTGCCAGCAGGACGGGGGACAGGGGGCATTCACCCCTCCACTTT. Protein: CASRTGDRGHSPLHF.

A remark on this clonotype: Given a much more abundant clone one base away, this may be a read error. The V gene is TRBV11-2, the J gene TRBJ2-1; no firm D call. From germline, CDR1 is SGHAT and CDR2 FQNNGV. The CDR3 has 15 residues. V gave up 4 bases and J gave up 8 bases, with 18 bases separating them. The CDR3 loop is CASSSRRDAFDEQFF. CDR3 in DNA: TGTGCCAGCAGCTCTAGACGCGACGCATTCGATGAGCAGTTCTTC.

This clonotype has at least ten counts. V is TRBV15 and J is TRBJ2-1; D remains unclear. Germline V gives CDR1 LNHNV, CDR2 YYDKDF (reference sequence). Trimming removed 0 bases at V and 6 bases at J, with 6 bases between. This CDR3 has 13 residues. The CDR3: CATSREGFNEQFF. The DNA for the CDR3 is TGTGCCACCAGCAGAGAAGGATTCAATGAGCAGTTCTTC.

V gene TRBV25-1 combines with J gene TRBJ2-7, with 8 nucleotides matching TRBD1. The CDR3 spans 13 residues. Germline V gives CDR1 MGHDK, CDR2 SYGVNS. Unmatched junction bases numbered 6, after V lost 6 bases and J lost 5 bases. Here the CDR3 DNA reads TGTGCCAGCAGCTTCCAGGGGGCAAACGAGCAGTACTTC. Its translation: CASSFQGANEQYF.

CDR3 nucleotide sequence: TGTGCCAGCAGCTTGGCACAAAACTCACCCCTCCACTTT. Translating gives CASSLAQNSPLHF. The V gene is TRBV11-1, the J gene TRBJ1-6, with D hard to call. Germline V lookup: CDR1 SGHAT, CDR2 FQDESV (reference sequence). The CDR3 runs to 13 residues. Trimming cost V 3 bases and J 10 bases, with 10 bases left between them.

This clonotype was observed at least ten times. The chain has TRBV11-2 and TRBJ1-4; no clear D gene. This CDR3 is 15 amino acids long. The V and J ends lost 5 bases and 5 bases respectively, with 15 bases between them. From germline, CDR1 is SGHAT and CDR2 FQNNGV. The CDR3 loop reads CASSLGLAFNEKLFF. Written as DNA, the CDR3 is TGTGCCAGCAGCCTGGGTCTTGCTTTCAATGAAAAACTGTTTTTT.

The rearrangement uses TRBV4-3 and TRBJ2-7, with D tentatively TRBD1 (5 bases). CDR1 and CDR2 (germline): LGHNA, YSLEER. Trimming took off 0 bases at V and 3 bases at J, with 9 bases between the two ends. CDR3 length: 14 residues. CDR3 protein: CASSQDRTLYEQYF. The DNA for the CDR3 is TGCGCCAGCAGCCAAGATCGGACACTCTACGAGCAGTACTTC.

The rearrangement uses TRBV2 and TRBJ2-3, with 8 bases lining up with TRBD2. The CDR3 spans 15 residues. Germline V lookup: CDR1 SNHLY, CDR2 FYNNEI. The V segment lost 4 bases and the J segment 5 bases; nucleotides outside the gene matches: 8. This CDR3 reads CASSASGTSKDTQYF. The CDR3, as DNA: TGTGCCAGCAGTGCTTCCGGGACTAGTAAAGATACGCAGTATTTT.

This clonotype was seen repeatedly, ten times or more. The chain combines TRBV6-1 with TRBJ2-6, with D possibly TRBD1 on 6 matching bases. V dropped 7 bases and J dropped 1 base, with 11 bases sitting between them. Germline-derived CDR1 and CDR2 are MNHNS and SASEGT. This CDR3 contains 15 residues. CDR3 in amino acids: CASTTRGSGANVLTF. In DNA form, the CDR3 reads TGTGCCAGCACCACCAGGGGTTCTGGGGCCAACGTCCTGACTTTC.

The V and J genes are TRBV6-1 and TRBJ2-7, with 12 bases lining up with TRBD1. Germline lookup yields CDR1 MNHNS and CDR2 SASEGT. The CDR3 covers 15 residues. The V segment lost 6 bases and the J segment 9 bases; nucleotides outside the gene matches: 12. The CDR3 DNA reads as TGTGCCAGCAGAGAGGGGACAGGGGGCACAGATACGCAGTACTTC. Translation gives CASREGTGGTDTQYF.

This clonotype was seen repeatedly, ten times or more. This chain uses TRBV20-1 with TRBJ1-6, with TRBD1 as a possible D gene (5 bases). Germline V gives CDR1 DFQATT, CDR2 SNEGSKA (reference sequence). This CDR3 is built from 15 residues. V dropped 1 base and J dropped 4 bases, with 11 bases sitting between them. CDR3 coding DNA: TGCAGTGCTAGAGGAGGGGACTTATATAATTCACCCCTCCACTTT. Translated, it gives CSARGGDLYNSPLHF.

This clonotype showed up many times. The CDR3 bases are TGTGCCAGCGGGGGTGGGGCAGGCCTTGAGCAGTACTTC. Protein product: CASGGGAGLEQYF. The chain couples TRBV12-3 or TRBV12-4 to TRBJ2-7; D is possibly TRBD1 or TRBD2 (5 bases each). Trimming left V 8 bases short and J 7 bases short, with 18 bases between. The CDR3 spans 13 residues.

This clonotype was recorded once. The chain employs TRBV12-3 or TRBV12-4 and TRBJ1-6; 9 positions agree with TRBD1. V lost 4 bases to trimming and J lost 13 bases; unmatched junction nucleotides: 29. This CDR3 contains 21 residues. The CDR3 bases are TGTGCCAGCAGTTCGCCTAGGGACAGCCACCCCCGGGACAGGGCCCTCTTGCCCCTCCACTTT. Its translation is CASSSPRDSHPRDRALLPLHF.

In nucleotides, the CDR3 is TGTGCCAGCAGCGCCTTGGGGGCAAGTGGAAACACCATATATTTT. Its protein product is CASSALGASGNTIYF. The V call is TRBV9, the J call TRBJ1-3; TRBD1 might be the D (6 bases). This CDR3 is built from 15 residues. Looked up from germline, CDR1 is SGDLS and CDR2 is YYNGEE. Trimming pared 3 bases from V and 3 bases from J, leaving 13 bases between.

This clonotype was detected ten times or more. The chain uses TRBV12-3 or TRBV12-4 and TRBJ1-1; D gene unclear. The CDR3 sequence is 14 residues long. Trimming removed 3 bases from V and 4 bases from J, with 12 bases in between. The CDR3, as DNA: TGTGCCAGCAGTTTTGGTGGGTCCGGCACTGAAGCTTTCTTT. As protein: CASSFGGSGTEAFF.

This clonotype was seen only a few times. This chain uses TRBV4-2 with TRBJ2-2; 12 nucleotides align to TRBD2. Germline values: CDR1 LGHNA, CDR2 YNFKEQ. CDR3 length: 17 amino acids. The V gene end was trimmed by 1 base and the J gene end by 4 bases; junction bases not matched to a gene: 4. The CDR3 reads CASSQALTSGSTGELFF. The CDR3 nucleotides are TGTGCCAGCAGCCAAGCCCTGACTAGCGGGAGCACCGGGGAGCTGTTTTTT.